Sequencing of this T cell receptor beta chain was carried out in a study of blood T cell dynamics during melanoma immunotherapy. Whole-study findings and limits: Whether repertoire-driving clones were melanoma-specific could not be determined.

The V gene's germline CDR1 is SNHLY and CDR2 FYNNEI. The CDR3 is 11 residues long. Trimming pared 1 base from V and 13 bases from J, leaving 5 bases between. Time point here: pre-treatment baseline. Prior systemic cancer therapy, immunosuppressant use and other active malignancies excluded patients. Using immunoSEQ multiplex PCR, the repertoire was profiled, and TCRdb retains in-frame clones only, with some absent. The repertoire includes over 8,500 clones, 85% to 90% of them detected once, and roughly 32% sits in the top ten. Turning to this clone: Its antigen remains unidentified.

The chain couples TRBV2 to TRBJ1-6; no definite D call. This material consisted of blood, taken from a patient treated with checkpoint blockade. This clonotype was sampled from a human donor with melanoma. The CDR3 here is CASSEGQPLHF. The CDR3 DNA is TGTGCCAGCAGTGAAGGGCAGCCCCTCCACTTT.